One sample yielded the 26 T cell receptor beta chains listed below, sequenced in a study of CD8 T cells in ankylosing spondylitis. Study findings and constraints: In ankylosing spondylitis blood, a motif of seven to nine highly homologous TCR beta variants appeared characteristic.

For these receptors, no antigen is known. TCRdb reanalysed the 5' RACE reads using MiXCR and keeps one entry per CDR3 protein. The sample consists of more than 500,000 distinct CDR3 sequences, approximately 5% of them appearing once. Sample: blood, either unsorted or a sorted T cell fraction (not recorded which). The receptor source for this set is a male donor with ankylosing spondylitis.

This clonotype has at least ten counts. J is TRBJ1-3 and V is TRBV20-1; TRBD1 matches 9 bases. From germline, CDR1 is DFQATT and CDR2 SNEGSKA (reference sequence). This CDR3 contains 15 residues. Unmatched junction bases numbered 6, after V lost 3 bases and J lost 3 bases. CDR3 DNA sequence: TGCAGTGCTAGCCACACAGGGGGCGGTGGAAACACCATATATTTT. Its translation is CSASHTGGGGNTIYF.

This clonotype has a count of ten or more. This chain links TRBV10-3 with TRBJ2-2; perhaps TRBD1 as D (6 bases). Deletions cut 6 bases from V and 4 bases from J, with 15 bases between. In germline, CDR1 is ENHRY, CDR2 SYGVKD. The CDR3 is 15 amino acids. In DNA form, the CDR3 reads TGTGCCATCAGGCCTGCAGGGGCCCCCACCGGGGAGCTGTTTTTT. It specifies CAIRPAGAPTGELFF.

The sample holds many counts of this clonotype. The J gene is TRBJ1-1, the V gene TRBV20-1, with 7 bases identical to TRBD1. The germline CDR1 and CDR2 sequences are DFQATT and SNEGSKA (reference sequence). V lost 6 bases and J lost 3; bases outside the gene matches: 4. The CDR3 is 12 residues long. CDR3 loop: CSADREDTEAFF. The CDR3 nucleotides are TGCAGTGCCGACAGGGAGGACACTGAAGCTTTCTTT.

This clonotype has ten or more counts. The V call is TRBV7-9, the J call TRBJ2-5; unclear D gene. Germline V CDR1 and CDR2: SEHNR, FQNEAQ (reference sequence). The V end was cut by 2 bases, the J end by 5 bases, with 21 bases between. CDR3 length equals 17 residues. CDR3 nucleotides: TGTGCCAGCAGCTTAAGTCCGGGCGGACCGATAGGGGAGACCCAGTACTTC. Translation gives CASSLSPGGPIGETQYF.

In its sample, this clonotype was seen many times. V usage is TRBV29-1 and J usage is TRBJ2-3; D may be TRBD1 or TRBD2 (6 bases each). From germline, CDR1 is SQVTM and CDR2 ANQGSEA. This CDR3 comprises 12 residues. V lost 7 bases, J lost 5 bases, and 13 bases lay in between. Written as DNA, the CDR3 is TGCAGCGCCGGAAGGGGGGAAGATACGCAGTATTTT. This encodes CSAGRGEDTQYF.

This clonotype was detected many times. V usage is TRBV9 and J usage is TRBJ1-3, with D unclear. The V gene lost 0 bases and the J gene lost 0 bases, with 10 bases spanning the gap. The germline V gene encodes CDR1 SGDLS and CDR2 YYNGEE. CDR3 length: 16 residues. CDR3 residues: CASSVDQALSGNTIYF. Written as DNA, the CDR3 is TGTGCCAGCAGCGTAGATCAGGCCCTCTCTGGAAACACCATATATTTT.

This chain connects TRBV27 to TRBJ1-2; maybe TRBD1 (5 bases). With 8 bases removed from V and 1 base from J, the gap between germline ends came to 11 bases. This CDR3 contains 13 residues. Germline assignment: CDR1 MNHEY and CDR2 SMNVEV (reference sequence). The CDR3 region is CASRDAVNYGYTF. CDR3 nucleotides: TGTGCCAGCCGGGACGCGGTTAACTATGGCTACACCTTC.

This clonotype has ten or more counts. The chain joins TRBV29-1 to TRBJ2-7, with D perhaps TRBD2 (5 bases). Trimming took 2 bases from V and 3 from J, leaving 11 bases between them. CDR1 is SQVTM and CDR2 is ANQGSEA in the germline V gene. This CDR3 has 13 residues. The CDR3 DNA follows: TGCAGCGTTGAACCGACTGAGGGCTACGAGCAGTACTTC. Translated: CSVEPTEGYEQYF.

CDR3 in DNA: TGTGCCAGCAGCTTAGGTTTCGGGGGCATAAACACTGAAGCTTTCTTT. Residues: CASSLGFGGINTEAFF. The V call is TRBV7-9, the J call TRBJ1-1, with D tentatively TRBD1 (6 bases). From germline, CDR1 is SEHNR and CDR2 FQNEAQ (reference sequence). Trimming left V 1 base short and J 2 bases short, with 14 bases between. The CDR3 runs to 16 residues.

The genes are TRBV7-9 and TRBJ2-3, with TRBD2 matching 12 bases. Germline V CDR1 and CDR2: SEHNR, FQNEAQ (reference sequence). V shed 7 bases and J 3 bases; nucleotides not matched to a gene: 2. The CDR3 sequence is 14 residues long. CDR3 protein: CASKTSGRTDTQYF. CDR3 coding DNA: TGTGCCAGCAAGACTAGCGGGAGAACAGATACGCAGTATTTT.

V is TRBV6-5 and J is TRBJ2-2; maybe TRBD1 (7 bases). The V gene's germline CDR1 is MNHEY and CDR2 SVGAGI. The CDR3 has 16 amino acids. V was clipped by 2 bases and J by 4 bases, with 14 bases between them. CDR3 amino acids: CASSYERGRGTGELFF. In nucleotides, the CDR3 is TGTGCCAGCAGTTACGAGAGGGGGCGGGGCACCGGGGAGCTGTTTTTT.

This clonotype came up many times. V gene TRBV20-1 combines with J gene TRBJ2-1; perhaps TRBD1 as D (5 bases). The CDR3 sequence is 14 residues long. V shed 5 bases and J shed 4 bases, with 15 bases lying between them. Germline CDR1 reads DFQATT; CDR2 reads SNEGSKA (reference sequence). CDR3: CSAPDIFSYNEQFF. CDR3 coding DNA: TGCAGTGCTCCGGACATCTTTTCTTACAATGAGCAGTTCTTC.

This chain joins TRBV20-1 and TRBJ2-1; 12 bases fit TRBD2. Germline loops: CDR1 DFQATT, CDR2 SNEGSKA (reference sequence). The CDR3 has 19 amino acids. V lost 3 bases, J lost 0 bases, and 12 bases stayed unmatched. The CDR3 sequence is CSASDSGTSGSLSYNEQFF. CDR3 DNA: TGCAGTGCTAGTGACTCCGGGACTAGCGGGTCCCTCTCCTACAATGAGCAGTTCTTC.

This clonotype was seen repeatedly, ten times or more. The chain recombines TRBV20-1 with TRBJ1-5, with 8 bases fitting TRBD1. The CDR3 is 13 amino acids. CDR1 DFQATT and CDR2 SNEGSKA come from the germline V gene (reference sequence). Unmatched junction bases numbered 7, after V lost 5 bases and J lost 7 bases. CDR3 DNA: TGCAGTGCTGGACAGGGAGCGGAACAGCCCCAGCATTTT. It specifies CSAGQGAEQPQHF.

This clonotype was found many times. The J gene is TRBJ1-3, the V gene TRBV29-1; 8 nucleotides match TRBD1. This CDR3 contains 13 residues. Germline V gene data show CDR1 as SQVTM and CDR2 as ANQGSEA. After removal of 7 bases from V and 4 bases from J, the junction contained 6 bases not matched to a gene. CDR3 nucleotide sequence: TGCAGCGCCGCGACAGGGGTGGGAAACACCATATATTTT. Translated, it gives CSAATGVGNTIYF.

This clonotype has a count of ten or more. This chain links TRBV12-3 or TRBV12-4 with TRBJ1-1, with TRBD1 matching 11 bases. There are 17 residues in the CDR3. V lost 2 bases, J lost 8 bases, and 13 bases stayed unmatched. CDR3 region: CASSLSLLRDRGKEAFF. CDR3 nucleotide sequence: TGTGCCAGCAGTTTATCTCTTTTACGGGACAGGGGGAAGGAAGCTTTCTTT.

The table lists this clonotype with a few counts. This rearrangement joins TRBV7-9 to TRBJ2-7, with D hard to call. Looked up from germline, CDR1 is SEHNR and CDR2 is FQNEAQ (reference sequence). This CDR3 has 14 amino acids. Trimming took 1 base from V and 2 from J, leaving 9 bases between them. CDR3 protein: CASSLDTVPYEQYF. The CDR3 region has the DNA TGTGCCAGCAGCTTAGACACGGTCCCCTACGAGCAGTACTTC.

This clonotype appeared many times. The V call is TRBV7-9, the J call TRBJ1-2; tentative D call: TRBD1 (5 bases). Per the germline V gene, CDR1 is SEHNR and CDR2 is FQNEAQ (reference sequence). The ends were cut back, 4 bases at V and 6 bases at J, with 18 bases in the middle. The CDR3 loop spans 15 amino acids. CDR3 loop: CASSSIGEGVDGYTF. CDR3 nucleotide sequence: TGTGCCAGCAGCTCAATCGGGGAAGGGGTGGATGGCTACACCTTC. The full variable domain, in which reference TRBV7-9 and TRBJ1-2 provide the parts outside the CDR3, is DTGVSQNPRHKITKRGQNVTFRCDPISEHNRLYWYRQTLGQGPEFLTYFQNEAQLEKSRLLSDRFSAERPKGSFSTLEIQRTEQGDSAMYLCASSSIGEGVDGYTFGSGTRLTVV.

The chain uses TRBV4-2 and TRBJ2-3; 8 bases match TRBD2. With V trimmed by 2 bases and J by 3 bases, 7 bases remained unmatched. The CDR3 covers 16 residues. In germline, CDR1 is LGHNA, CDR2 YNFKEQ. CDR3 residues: CASSQNRGGRTDTQYF. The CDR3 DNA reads TGTGCCAGCAGCCAAAACCGGGGCGGGAGGACAGATACGCAGTATTTT.

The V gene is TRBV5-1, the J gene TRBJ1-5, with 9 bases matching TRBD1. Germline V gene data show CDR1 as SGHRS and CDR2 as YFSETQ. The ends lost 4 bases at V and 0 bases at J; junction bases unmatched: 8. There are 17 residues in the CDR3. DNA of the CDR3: TGCGCCAGCAGCCCAACAGGGGGCTCCTATAGCAATCAGCCCCAGCATTTT. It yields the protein CASSPTGGSYSNQPQHF. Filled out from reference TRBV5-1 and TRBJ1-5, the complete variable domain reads KAGVTQTPRYLIKTRGQQVTLSCSPISGHRSVSWYQQTPGQGLQFLFEYFSETQRNKGNFPGRFSGRQFSNSRSEMNVSTLELGDSALYLCASSPTGGSYSNQPQHFGDGTRLSIL.

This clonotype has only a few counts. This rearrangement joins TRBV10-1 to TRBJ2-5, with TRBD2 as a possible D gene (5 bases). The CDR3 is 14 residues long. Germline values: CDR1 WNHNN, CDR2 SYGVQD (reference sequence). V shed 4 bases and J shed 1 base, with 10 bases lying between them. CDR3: CASSAMEAQETQYF. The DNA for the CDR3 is TGCGCCAGCAGTGCTATGGAGGCCCAAGAGACCCAGTACTTC.

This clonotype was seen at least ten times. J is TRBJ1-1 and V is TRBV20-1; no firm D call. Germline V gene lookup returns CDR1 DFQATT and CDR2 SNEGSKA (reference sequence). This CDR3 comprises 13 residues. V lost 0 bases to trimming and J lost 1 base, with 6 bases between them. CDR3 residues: CSARDRANTEAFF. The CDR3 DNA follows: TGCAGTGCTAGAGATAGGGCGAACACTGAAGCTTTCTTT.

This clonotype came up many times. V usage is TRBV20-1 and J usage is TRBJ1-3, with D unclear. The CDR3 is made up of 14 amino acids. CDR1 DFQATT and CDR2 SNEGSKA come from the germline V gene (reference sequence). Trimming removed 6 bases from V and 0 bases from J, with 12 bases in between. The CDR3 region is CSASQTISGNTIYF. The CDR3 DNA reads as TGCAGTGCATCGCAGACAATCTCTGGAAACACCATATATTTT.

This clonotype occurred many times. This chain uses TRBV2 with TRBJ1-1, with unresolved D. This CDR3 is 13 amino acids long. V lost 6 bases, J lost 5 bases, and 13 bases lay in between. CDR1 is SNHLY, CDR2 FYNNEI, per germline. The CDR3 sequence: CASSPAVGTEAFF. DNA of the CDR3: TGTGCCAGCAGCCCAGCGGTGGGAACTGAAGCTTTCTTT.

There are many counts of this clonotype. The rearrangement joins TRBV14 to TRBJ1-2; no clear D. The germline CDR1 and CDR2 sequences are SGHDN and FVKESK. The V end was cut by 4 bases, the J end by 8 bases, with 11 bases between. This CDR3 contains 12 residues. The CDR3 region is CASSLDVRGYTF. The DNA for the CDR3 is TGTGCCAGCAGCCTGGATGTGCGAGGCTACACCTTC. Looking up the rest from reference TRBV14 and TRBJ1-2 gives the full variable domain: EAGVTQFPSHSVIEKGQTVTLRCDPISGHDNLYWYRRVMGKEIKFLLHFVKESKQDESGMPNNRFLAERTGGTYSTLKVQPAELEDSGVYFCASSLDVRGYTFGSGTRLTVV.

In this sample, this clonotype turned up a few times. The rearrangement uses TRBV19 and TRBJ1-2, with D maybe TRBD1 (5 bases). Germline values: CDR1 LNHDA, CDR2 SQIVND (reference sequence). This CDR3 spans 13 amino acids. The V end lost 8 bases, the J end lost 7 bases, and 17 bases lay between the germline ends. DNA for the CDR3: TGTGCCAGTCTCGACAGTCTAGGGGTTGGCTACACCTTC. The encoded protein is CASLDSLGVGYTF.